A selection of T cell receptor beta chains follows, all from one sample in a study of blood T cell repertoires in COVID-19. TCRdb's table, derived via immunoSEQ multiplex PCR, lists solely in-frame clones and lacks some. This sample carries some 97,000 clones, roughly 79% of them seen once, and the ten largest clones take about 12%. The sample consisted of peripheral blood. These receptors were obtained from a woman in her sixties or seventies with acute or convalescent COVID-19. Both conserved end residues are part of each CDR3. The D gene is left open where the match is weak.

V gene,J gene,D gene,CDR3 protein
TRBV2,TRBJ1-3,NA,CASGERFSGNTIYF
TRBV4-1,TRBJ1-5,NA,CASSPPRNEGYQPQHF
TRBV5-1,TRBJ2-5,NA,CASSLDPGYQTQYF
TRBV4-1,TRBJ1-4,NA,CASSQPGLNEKLFF
TRBV19,TRBJ1-2,TRBD1,CASVQGQNYGYTF
TRBV6-5,TRBJ1-1,TRBD1,CASSPDRRTGVEAFF
TRBV5-1,TRBJ1-6,NA,CASRLVQDGSPLHF
TRBV7-9,TRBJ1-5,NA,CASSLQEGQGNQPQHF
TRBV5-1,TRBJ1-1,NA,CASSPGQNTEAFF
TRBV7-7,TRBJ2-5,TRBD1,CASSLLTGGRETQYF
TRBV30,TRBJ1-3,TRBD1,CAWSPGQVTGNTIYF
TRBV7-2,TRBJ2-3,TRBD2,CASSLLAVELDTQYF
TRBV2,TRBJ2-2,NA,CASQYRDQNTGELFF
TRBV10-3,TRBJ1-4,TRBD1,CAIGEGAISNEKLFF
TRBV5-1,TRBJ1-3,TRBD1,CASSLDRGGNTIYF
TRBV19,TRBJ1-2,NA,CASSIDLGGRRGTF
TRBV19,TRBJ2-1,TRBD2,CASSGLAGEDGEQFF
TRBV6-2/TRBV6-3,TRBJ1-1,NA,CASSWTVNTEAFF
TRBV11-2,TRBJ1-1,NA,CASSPQINTEAFF
TRBV19,TRBJ1-5,TRBD1,CASSKQGREQPQHF
TRBV6-2/TRBV6-3,TRBJ2-6,NA,CASRPTGGSGANVLTF
TRBV4-3,TRBJ1-4,NA,CASSQSWGGFEKLFF
TRBV7-6,TRBJ2-3,TRBD2,CASSAGTSGADTQYF
TRBV14,TRBJ2-5,NA,CASSQVAETQYF
TRBV2,TRBJ1-1,NA,CASSGARGATEAFF
TRBV23-1,TRBJ1-6,NA,CASSQSGGQKSRKGAYNSPLHF
TRBV5-1,TRBJ2-6,TRBD1,CASLGQAGGANVLTF
TRBV4-1,TRBJ2-5,TRBD2,CASSEGLAGGPRETQYF
TRBV9,TRBJ1-1,TRBD1,CASSVGQGVAEAFF
TRBV11-2,TRBJ1-4,TRBD1,CASSYGRTGVGKLFF
TRBV7-8,TRBJ1-1,NA,CASSYLGLTSSEAFF
TRBV3-1/TRBV3-2,TRBJ1-3,NA,CASSLGRTNSGNTIYF
TRBV2,TRBJ1-4,NA,CASTKGTGGGEKLFF
TRBV19,TRBJ2-1,NA,CASSIDSLGFNEQFF
TRBV7-9,TRBJ2-5,NA,CASSLVGGTQYF
TRBV6-4,TRBJ1-2,TRBD1,CATGDVSPRGLFGGGYTF
TRBV24-1,TRBJ2-3,TRBD1,CATSDRQGGVGDTQYF
TRBV19,TRBJ1-3,TRBD1,CASSSQGNSGNTIYF
TRBV9,TRBJ2-2,NA,CASSPGGGANTGELFF
TRBV12-5,TRBJ1-4,TRBD1,CASGLVQGANEKLFF
TRBV5-1,TRBJ1-2,NA,CASSPRVSANYGYTF
TRBV23-1,TRBJ2-1,TRBD1,CASSQPDRAEQFF